This section outlines one T cell receptor beta chain sequence together with its context. The data originate from a study of blood T cell repertoires in COVID-19. Study-level background: Samples taken during acute and convalescent COVID-19 were collected in the United States, Italy and Spain.

The CDR3 runs to 15 residues. V gave up 3 bases and J gave up 4 bases, with 14 bases separating them. Per the germline V gene, CDR1 is KGHSH and CDR2 is LQKENI. Clones were read by immunoSEQ multiplex PCR, and TCRdb kept only the in-frame ones, dropping some. The sample includes about 120,000 clones, around 85% of them seen just once. Sequencing input: peripheral blood. The rearrangement links TRBV18 to TRBJ2-3; D possibly corresponds to TRBD1 (5 bases). The clonotype was recovered from a man aged 55 to 70 with acute or convalescent COVID-19. Here the CDR3 reads CASSPGISTADTQYF. CDR3 nucleotides: TGTGCCAGCTCACCGGGTATATCGACAGCAGATACGCAGTATTTT. Together with reference TRBV18 and TRBJ2-3, the CDR3 gives the full variable domain: NAGVMQNPRHLVRRRGQEARLRCSPMKGHSHVYWYRQLPEEGLKFMVYLQKENIIDESGMPKERFSAEFPKEGPSILRIQQVVRGDSAAYFCASSPGISTADTQYFGPGTRLTVL.